Listed below are T cell receptor beta chains from one sample, sequenced in a study of Graves' ophthalmopathy and Graves' hyperthyroidism. From the multiplex PCR reads, TCRdb called clonotypes with MiXCR, one entry per CDR3 protein. The table includes 150,000 to 200,000 distinct CDR3 sequences, 35% to 45% detected once. Input material: peripheral blood. These TCRs come from a man aged 25-40 years with Graves' ophthalmopathy. The CDR3 runs from the conserved cysteine through the conserved F or W. A D gene is named only where the DNA matches it firmly. Clone size, where shown, is once, few, many, or a class for clones that have expanded.

D gene,V gene,J gene,clone size,CDR3 protein,CDR3 DNA
NA,TRBV7-8,TRBJ1-1,NA,CASSLGNLNTEAFF,TGTGCCAGCAGCTTGGGGAATTTGAACACTGAAGCTTTCTTT
NA,TRBV20-1,TRBJ2-7,many,CSARTIYEQYF,TGCAGTGCTAGGACTATTTACGAGCAGTACTTC
NA,TRBV12-3/TRBV12-4,TRBJ1-1,NA,CASSFAGPGTEAFF,TGTGCCAGCAGTTTCGCAGGTCCGGGAACTGAAGCTTTCTTT
NA,TRBV6-1,TRBJ2-5,NA,CASSEVGSAYQETQYF,TGTGCCAGCAGTGAAGTTGGTAGCGCGTACCAAGAGACCCAGTACTTC
TRBD1,TRBV12-3/TRBV12-4,TRBJ1-1,many,CASSHGQGGMNTEAFF,TGTGCCAGCAGTCATGGACAGGGAGGCATGAACACTGAAGCTTTCTTT
NA,TRBV6-2/TRBV6-3,TRBJ2-7,NA,CASNGLTYEQYF,TGTGCCAGCAACGGACTCACCTACGAGCAGTACTTC
TRBD2,TRBV11-1,TRBJ2-1,many,CASSLTSGRASYNEQFF,TGTGCCAGCAGCCTCACTAGCGGGAGGGCCTCCTACAATGAGCAGTTCTTC
TRBD1,TRBV12-3/TRBV12-4,TRBJ1-6,many,CASRKGQGAPPNSPLHF,TGTGCCAGCAGAAAAGGACAGGGGGCGCCCCCGAATTCACCCCTCCACTTT
TRBD1,TRBV4-1,TRBJ1-2,many,CASTTIGTGLYGYTF,TGCGCCAGCACCACAATTGGGACAGGGCTATATGGCTACACCTTC
TRBD1,TRBV2,TRBJ1-5,many,CASTNLGGTDQPQHF,TGTGCCAGCACTAACCTCGGGGGGACAGATCAGCCCCAGCATTTT
TRBD1,TRBV28,TRBJ2-6,NA,CASSPGTVSGANVLTF,TGTGCCAGCAGTCCGGGGACAGTCTCTGGGGCCAACGTCCTGACTTTC
NA,TRBV28,TRBJ1-1,NA,CASSPSGLYEAFF,TGTGCCAGCAGTCCCTCCGGACTGTATGAAGCTTTCTTT
TRBD1,TRBV12-3/TRBV12-4,TRBJ2-7,NA,CASSRETGGGEQYF,TGCGCCAGCAGCAGGGAGACAGGGGGCGGCGAGCAGTACTTC
TRBD2,TRBV11-2,TRBJ2-7,NA,CAWSVGSGLVNYEQYF,TGTGCCTGGAGTGTAGGGTCGGGACTAGTTAATTACGAGCAGTACTTC
NA,TRBV20-1,TRBJ1-2,many,CSARKVRGSGYGYTF,TGCAGTGCTCGTAAGGTCAGGGGTTCGGGCTATGGCTACACCTTC
NA,TRBV12-3/TRBV12-4,TRBJ2-7,many,CASRASEDSGEQYF,TGTGCCAGCCGTGCTTCTGAGGACAGTGGGGAGCAGTACTTC
NA,TRBV6-1,TRBJ1-1,NA,CASSDPFGGTTEAFF,TGTGCCAGCAGCGACCCTTTCGGGGGAACCACTGAAGCTTTCTTT
TRBD1,TRBV6-5,TRBJ1-6,NA,CASSYSIGQGVRSPLHF,TGTGCCAGCAGTTACTCAATTGGACAGGGGGTGCGTTCACCCCTCCACTTT
NA,TRBV10-1,TRBJ2-7,NA,CASSGTNSYEQYF,TGCGCCAGCAGCGGGACAAACTCCTACGAGCAGTACTTC
TRBD1,TRBV28,TRBJ1-5,NA,CASSRGQGSQPQHF,TGTGCCAGCAGCCGCGGACAGGGCAGCCAGCCCCAGCATTTT
NA,TRBV12-3/TRBV12-4,TRBJ1-1,once,CASSLARSASLMNTEAFF,TGTGCCAGCAGTTTAGCGCGTTCAGCCTCTTTGATGAACACTGAAGCTTTCTTT
NA,TRBV6-2/TRBV6-3,TRBJ1-1,NA,CASNEPGLNTEAFF,TGTGCCAGCAATGAGCCTGGGTTGAACACTGAAGCTTTCTTT
TRBD2,TRBV6-2/TRBV6-3,TRBJ2-2,NA,CASTGTRVGTGELFF,TGTGCCAGCACCGGGACTAGAGTTGGGACCGGGGAGCTGTTTTTT
NA,TRBV6-1,TRBJ2-5,few,CASSEFLGSTQYF,TGTGCCAGCAGTGAGTTTCTAGGCTCGACCCAGTACTTC
NA,TRBV5-6,TRBJ2-5,NA,CASSALAGAAETQYF,TGTGCCAGCAGCGCCTTGGCGGGGGCTGCTGAGACCCAGTACTTC
NA,TRBV28,TRBJ2-7,many,CASTLGGVSSYEQYF,TGTGCCAGCACTTTGGGGGGAGTGAGCTCCTACGAGCAGTACTTC
NA,TRBV6-5,TRBJ2-7,many,CASSYSRLRPREQYF,TGTGCCAGCAGTTACTCGAGGCTCCGTCCGCGGGAGCAGTACTTC
TRBD1,TRBV6-1,TRBJ2-5,few,CASSDWDRGEETQYF,TGTGCCAGCAGCGATTGGGACAGGGGGGAAGAGACCCAGTACTTC
NA,TRBV28,TRBJ1-6,NA,CASSQGGGNSPLHF,TGTGCCAGCAGTCAAGGGGGTGGTAATTCACCCCTCCACTTT
NA,TRBV7-2,TRBJ2-5,many,CASSQSGVAETQYF,TGTGCCAGCAGCCAGTCAGGGGTGGCAGAGACCCAGTACTTC
TRBD1,TRBV11-2,TRBJ1-5,NA,CASSLDLRQGVPLLYQPQHF,TGTGCCAGCAGCTTAGATCTCCGACAGGGGGTCCCCCTTCTCTATCAGCCCCAGCATTTT
NA,TRBV7-2,TRBJ1-3,many,CASSFPSSGNTIYF,TGTGCCAGCAGCTTCCCGAGCTCTGGAAACACCATATATTTT
TRBD1,TRBV6-5,TRBJ2-2,NA,CASSSGQVYTGELFF,TGTGCCAGCAGTTCGGGACAGGTGTACACCGGGGAGCTGTTTTTT
TRBD2,TRBV7-2,TRBJ2-5,NA,CASSLARLAETQYF,TGTGCCAGCAGCTTAGCGCGACTAGCAGAGACCCAGTACTTC
NA,TRBV11-3,TRBJ2-5,many,CASSSGTITKKEGETQYF,TGTGCCAGCAGCTCGGGGACCATTACTAAAAAGGAGGGGGAGACCCAGTACTTC
TRBD2,TRBV6-5,TRBJ2-7,many,CASRTSLDYEQYF,TGTGCCAGTCGGACTAGCTTGGACTACGAGCAGTACTTC
TRBD1,TRBV5-1,TRBJ1-1,NA,CASSLKYRGNTEAFF,TGCGCCAGCAGCCTGAAATACAGGGGGAACACTGAAGCTTTCTTT
NA,TRBV7-8,TRBJ1-2,few,CASSFIAGGASDGYTF,TGTGCCAGCAGCTTCATAGCGGGGGGGGCATCGGATGGCTACACCTTC
NA,TRBV12-3/TRBV12-4,TRBJ2-7,few,CASSFQTGLYEQYF,TGTGCCAGCAGTTTCCAAACAGGGCTTTACGAGCAGTACTTC
TRBD1,TRBV7-2,TRBJ1-1,few,CASSAGQGNEAFF,TGTGCCAGCAGCGCAGGACAGGGCAATGAAGCTTTCTTT